Described below is a single T cell receptor beta chain sequence and its context. Its specificity is not known. This sample is drawn from a study of regulatory and conventional T cells in RAG deficiency. Libraries were prepared by immunoSEQ multiplex PCR; TCRdb keeps only in-frame clonotypes and omits some of them. The sample carries 6,500 to 7,000 clones, about four fifths recorded once. Study results and caveats: Omenn patients showed >90% Treg-Tconv overlap and shorter CDR3 lengths. Compared with controls, unique Treg TCR beta sequences dropped approximately 100-fold in Omenn syndrome and CID/AS. These Omenn syndrome Treg sorts may hold peripherally activated cells instead.

V was pared by 0 bases and J by 4 bases, with 12 bases between. Germline V gene data show CDR1 as MNHEY and CDR2 as SVGAGI. The length of the CDR3 is 15 residues. These sequences were also reported in another study, on regulatory T cells. As reported in that work: Amplification used 52 TRBV primers and 13 TRBJ primers. Regulatory T cells showed the strongest V-J pair restriction and V/J gene skewing among patient repertoires.

The genes are TRBV6-5 and TRBJ1-1; D gene unclear. Sequencing used CD8+ T cells sorted from blood. This receptor was taken from a human donor in good health. In DNA form, the CDR3 reads TGTGCCAGCAGTTACTCCCGGCAGGTCCTCACTGAAGCTTTCTTT. It codes for CASSYSRQVLTEAFF.